Shown below are 28 T cell receptor beta chains from a single sample sequenced in a study of T-cell memory formation after mild COVID-19. TCRdb reprocessed the 5' RACE reads via MiXCR and lists one record per CDR3 protein. The sample records hundreds of thousands of distinct CDR3 sequences, 16% being singletons. Sequenced: PBMCs or a T cell subset sorted from them (not recorded which). Receptors originate from a man aged 18 to 30 who had mild COVID-19 (a few samples of this study predate the infection). Cell type and time point are not known.

This clonotype was observed at least ten times. The chain recombines TRBV12-3 or TRBV12-4 with TRBJ2-3, with unresolved D. The CDR3 contains 12 residues. V was cut by 3 bases and J by 2 bases, with 3 bases left in between. The CDR3 loop reads CASSFVTDTQYF. CDR3 bases: TGTGCCAGCAGTTTCGTCACAGATACGCAGTATTTT.

This clonotype came up a few times. The V gene is TRBV20-1, the J gene TRBJ2-3; weak D call: TRBD2 (5 bases). The germline V gene encodes CDR1 DFQATT and CDR2 SNEGSKA (reference sequence). This CDR3 region has 11 residues. Trimming shortened V by 3 bases and J by 4 bases, and 5 bases separated the two germline ends. CDR3 protein: CSASGADTQYF. The CDR3 DNA reads as TGCAGTGCTAGCGGGGCAGATACGCAGTATTTT.

The chain uses TRBV15 and TRBJ2-5, with 9 bases lining up with TRBD2. Germline loops: CDR1 LNHNV, CDR2 YYDKDF (reference sequence). Unmatched junction bases numbered 14, after V lost 4 bases and J lost 2 bases. The CDR3 is 18 residues long. CDR3 protein: CATSKGVVSGGGQETQYF. The CDR3, as DNA: TGTGCCACCAGCAAAGGCGTTGTTAGCGGGGGTGGTCAAGAGACCCAGTACTTC.

This clonotype was picked up many times. The V and J genes are TRBV12-3 or TRBV12-4 and TRBJ2-1; no clear D gene. The CDR3 spans 12 residues. The V end lost 3 bases, the J end lost 9 bases, and 9 bases lay between the germline ends. CDR3 nucleotide sequence: TGTGCCAGCAGTTTCGGCAGTGGTGAGCAGTTCTTC. Translation gives CASSFGSGEQFF.

The CDR3 DNA is TGCGCCAGCAGCCAAGACGGGAAGACCCAGTACTTC. It codes for CASSQDGKTQYF. This chain links TRBV4-1 with TRBJ2-5; possibly TRBD2 for D (5 bases). The CDR3 is 12 residues long. The V gene's germline CDR1 is MGHRA and CDR2 YSYEKL. Trimming removed 0 bases at V and 6 bases at J, with 5 bases between.

This chain uses TRBV12-3 or TRBV12-4 with TRBJ2-4; 9 nucleotides align to TRBD2. The CDR3 extends over 14 amino acids. The V segment lost 5 bases and the J segment 7 bases; nucleotides outside the gene matches: 6. The DNA of the CDR3 is TGTGCCAGCAGTCCGCGGGGGGGCGAGAACATTCAGTACTTC. It is translated as CASSPRGGENIQYF.

This clonotype was observed a few times. The chain links TRBV27 to TRBJ2-7; 7 nucleotides align to TRBD1. The CDR3 is made up of 15 amino acids. In germline, CDR1 is MNHEY, CDR2 SMNVEV (reference sequence). J gave up 2 bases and V 3 bases, and 7 bases lay outside the gene matches. The CDR3 sequence: CASSFKTGPTYEQYV. CDR3 DNA: TGTGCCAGCAGTTTCAAGACAGGGCCTACCTACGAGCAGTACGTC.

CDR3 sequence reads: CASSSEGEKLFF. CDR3 DNA: TGTGCCAGCAGTTCTGAGGGTGAAAAACTGTTTTTT. V usage is TRBV28 and J usage is TRBJ1-4; D not resolved. Germline lookup yields CDR1 MDHEN and CDR2 SYDVKM. The CDR3 runs 12 residues. The ends were cut back, 4 bases at V and 7 bases at J, with 7 bases in the middle.

The V and J genes are TRBV7-9 and TRBJ2-7; D unclear. Trimming left V 1 base short and J 2 bases short, with 3 bases between. Germline values: CDR1 SEHNR, CDR2 FQNEAQ (reference sequence). This CDR3 comprises 12 residues. The CDR3 reads CASSLVTYEQYV. The CDR3 DNA reads TGTGCCAGCAGCTTAGTGACCTACGAGCAGTACGTC.

V and J are TRBV6-5 and TRBJ2-6, with D perhaps matching TRBD2 (5 bases). CDR1 and CDR2 from the germline V gene are MNHEY and SVGAGI. The length of the CDR3 is 17 residues. Trimming shortened V by 3 bases and J by 4 bases, and 16 bases separated the two germline ends. The CDR3 DNA is TGTGCCAGCAGTTATGGACTTACAATAAGGGGGGCCAACGTCCTGACTTTC. Protein product: CASSYGLTIRGANVLTF.

Only a few counts were recorded for this clonotype. The rearrangement joins TRBV9 to TRBJ2-3; D is unclear. This CDR3 has 12 residues. Trimming took off 0 bases at V and 5 bases at J, with 4 bases between the two ends. Germline CDR1 and CDR2: SGDLS and YYNGEE. CDR3 in DNA: TGTGCCAGCAGCGTAGGGCAAGATACGCAGTATTTT. Its translation is CASSVGQDTQYF.

This sequence joins TRBV12-5 and TRBJ1-1, with D possibly matching TRBD1 (5 bases). V gave up 4 bases and J gave up 4 bases, with 10 bases separating them. The germline V gene encodes CDR1 LGHNT and CDR2 FRNRAP. This CDR3 contains 13 residues. The CDR3 is CASGWGSSTEAFF. DNA for the CDR3: TGTGCTAGTGGTTGGGGGAGTTCCACTGAAGCTTTCTTT.

This clonotype was observed at least ten times. The genes are TRBV29-1 and TRBJ2-2, with D possibly TRBD2 on 6 matching bases. Deletions cut 4 bases from V and 4 bases from J, with 7 bases between. This CDR3 region has 12 residues. CDR1 and CDR2 (germline): SQVTM, ANQGSEA. The CDR3 bases are TGCAGCGTTGTGGGGGGCACCGGGGAGCTGTTTTTT. Protein sequence: CSVVGGTGELFF.

The table lists this clonotype with a few counts. CDR3 sequence (DNA): TGTGCCAGCAGCCCGTCAGGGACCAATGAGCAGTTCTTC. Its translation is CASSPSGTNEQFF. V is TRBV7-3 and J is TRBJ2-1; TRBD1 or TRBD2 may be the D gene (5 bases each). Trimming took 5 bases from V and 6 from J, leaving 11 bases between them. Germline V gene data show CDR1 as SGHTA and CDR2 as FQGTGA. CDR3 length: 13 residues. Full variable domain (rest looked up from reference TRBV7-3 and TRBJ2-1): GAGVSQTPSNKVTEKGKYVELRCDPISGHTALYWYRQSLGQGPEFLIYFQGTGAADDSGLPNDRFFAVRPEGSVSTLKIQRTERGDSAVYLCASSPSGTNEQFFGPGTRLTVL.

There are a few counts of this clonotype. V gene TRBV4-1 combines with J gene TRBJ2-7, with 7 bases identical to TRBD2. The V and J ends lost 1 base and 6 bases, in that order; junction bases with no gene match: 3. The CDR3 is made up of 13 amino acids. Germline V gives CDR1 MGHRA, CDR2 YSYEKL. CDR3 amino acids: CASSQVGRVEQYF. The CDR3 region has the DNA TGCGCCAGCAGCCAAGTTGGGAGGGTCGAGCAGTACTTC.

The V gene is TRBV6-2 or TRBV6-3, the J gene TRBJ1-1; TRBD1 is a possible D gene (5 bases). The V gene's germline CDR1 is MNHEY and CDR2 SVGEGT. Trimming shortened V by 5 bases and J by 1 base, and 11 bases separated the two germline ends. The CDR3 extends over 14 amino acids. The CDR3 is CASSRREANTEAFF. The DNA of the CDR3 is TGTGCCAGCAGTCGCAGGGAGGCGAACACTGAAGCTTTCTTT.

Only a few counts were recorded for this clonotype. This chain connects TRBV11-2 to TRBJ2-2, with a possible D match to TRBD2 (6 bases). Trimming stripped 1 base from V and 6 bases from J, with 12 bases between. The germline V gene encodes CDR1 SGHAT and CDR2 FQNNGV. The CDR3 runs to 15 residues. Here the CDR3 DNA reads TGTGCCAGCAGCTTAGCGTTTTGGGAGGCCGGGGAGCTGTTTTTT. Translated: CASSLAFWEAGELFF.

This clonotype turned up a few times. This rearrangement joins TRBV12-3 or TRBV12-4 to TRBJ2-3, with a weak D call TRBD1 (5 bases). CDR3 length: 16 amino acids. The germline V and J ends were trimmed by 3 bases and 1 base, with 14 bases remaining between them. CDR3 region: CASSFLVGHGTDTQYF. CDR3 DNA: TGTGCCAGCAGTTTCCTAGTAGGACACGGCACAGATACGCAGTATTTT.

This clonotype was seen only a few times. The V and J genes are TRBV6-6 and TRBJ1-2; D is perhaps TRBD1 (6 bases). The CDR3 covers 16 residues. Germline-derived CDR1 and CDR2 are MNHNY and SVGAGI (reference sequence). V lost 5 bases and J 3 bases, leaving 19 bases between the germline ends. CDR3 amino acids: CASSIGPLRGDYGYTF. The CDR3, as DNA: TGTGCCAGCAGTATTGGACCGCTAAGGGGGGACTATGGCTACACCTTC.

This clonotype has only a few counts. This chain links TRBV20-1 with TRBJ2-7, with unresolved D. This CDR3 comprises 12 residues. V lost 3 bases and J 2 bases, leaving 8 bases between the germline ends. Germline V gives CDR1 DFQATT, CDR2 SNEGSKA (reference sequence). CDR3 coding DNA: TGCAGTGCTAGCGCGGCTACCTACGAGCAGTACTTC. Translating it yields CSASAATYEQYF.

The chain combines TRBV7-2 with TRBJ2-7, with TRBD2 as a possible D gene (5 bases). Trimming shortened V by 0 bases and J by 6 bases, and 9 bases separated the two germline ends. The V gene's germline CDR1 is SGHTA and CDR2 FQGNSA. CDR3 size: 13 residues. CDR3 in amino acids: CASSLAGLAEQYV. The CDR3, as DNA: TGTGCCAGCAGCTTAGCAGGACTGGCCGAGCAGTACGTC.

The rearrangement uses TRBV6-2 or TRBV6-3 and TRBJ2-2; 10 bases fit TRBD2. V lost 8 bases and J lost 0; bases outside the gene matches: 9. The germline V gene encodes CDR1 MNHEY and CDR2 SVGEGT. The CDR3 sequence is 17 residues long. The CDR3 DNA is TGTGCCAGCGGATACAATAGCGGGGGGCCGAACACCGGGGAGCTGTTTTTT. This translates into CASGYNSGGPNTGELFF.

This clonotype has more than one count but fewer than ten. V usage is TRBV2 and J usage is TRBJ1-6, with D maybe TRBD1 (5 bases). Deletions cut 6 bases from V and 10 bases from J, with 10 bases between. The CDR3 covers 12 residues. Germline lookup yields CDR1 SNHLY and CDR2 FYNNEI. DNA of the CDR3: TGTGCCAGCAGCGAGGGGTCGTCACCCCTCCACTTT. This translates into CASSEGSSPLHF.

The chain joins TRBV5-1 to TRBJ2-1; D is ambiguous. CDR1 is SGHRS and CDR2 is YFSETQ in the germline V gene. This CDR3 spans 15 amino acids. V lost 0 bases and J 6 bases, leaving 13 bases between the germline ends. The CDR3 coding sequence is TGCGCCAGCAGCTTGGGACTTCCTCAGAGCAATGAGCAGTTCTTC. This translates into CASSLGLPQSNEQFF.

The CDR3 is CASSFTGLNYGYTF. Written as DNA, the CDR3 is TGTGCCAGCAGCTTCACAGGACTTAACTATGGCTACACCTTC. This chain connects TRBV7-2 to TRBJ1-2; possibly TRBD1 for D (5 bases). This CDR3 is built from 14 residues. Germline assignment: CDR1 SGHTA and CDR2 FQGNSA. Between the trimmed V and J ends, which lost 3 bases and 1 base, there was a span of 9 bases.

The V call is TRBV9, the J call TRBJ1-3; no clear D. The germline V and J ends were trimmed by 0 bases and 2 bases, with 9 bases remaining between them. Germline V gene sequence: CDR1 SGDLS, CDR2 YYNGEE. The CDR3 is made up of 15 amino acids. CDR3 DNA: TGTGCCAGCAGCGTAGAGGTCAGAGCTGGAAACACCATATATTTT. Its translation: CASSVEVRAGNTIYF.

This clonotype has a handful of counts. The CDR3 region has the DNA TGTGCCAGCAGTTCCTTCGGGACAGGAGATGAAAAACTGTTTTTT. This translates into CASSSFGTGDEKLFF. The J gene is TRBJ1-4, the V gene TRBV12-3 or TRBV12-4; 8 bases align to TRBD1. Trimming removed 4 bases from V and 6 bases from J; junction bases left unmatched: 7. The CDR3 covers 15 residues.

This clonotype appeared a few times. The chain couples TRBV5-6 to TRBJ2-7, with D possibly called TRBD1 or TRBD2 (5 bases each). Germline CDR1 SGHDT, CDR2 YYEEEE. CDR3 length: 15 amino acids. With 4 bases removed from V and 6 bases from J, the gap between germline ends came to 20 bases. The CDR3 region has the DNA TGTGCCAGCAGCCCACTCGGGACCGCCTGGGTCGAGCAGTACTTC. Translating gives CASSPLGTAWVEQYF. Supplemented by reference TRBV5-6 and TRBJ2-7, the full variable domain reads DAGVTQSPTHLIKTRGQQVTLRCSPKSGHDTVSWYQQALGQGPQFIFQYYEEEERQRGNFPDRFSGHQFPNYSSELNVNALLLGDSALYLCASSPLGTAWVEQYFGPGTRLTVT.